This TCR beta chain was captured in a study of T cells in Graves' hyperthyroidism and ophthalmopathy. Study findings and constraints: In the analysis, a 13 V-J model separated ophthalmopathy from stable hyperthyroidism. Blood held most thyroid clonotypes expanded above 0.001 frequency.

This clonotype has ten or more counts. Its antigen is as yet unknown. The germline gives CDR1 SGHVS, CDR2 FQNEAQ. The J segment lost 1 base and the V segment lost 5 bases, leaving 3 bases of the junction unmatched. This CDR3 has 14 amino acids. The study defined stable Graves' hyperthyroidism as no ophthalmopathy progression within 18 months. Amplified regions were TCR beta CDR3 sequences from RNA transcripts. First-round RT-PCR with HTBI primers amplified the TCR CDR3 region. TCRdb itself ran the multiplex PCR reads through MiXCR, one entry per CDR3 protein. The sample holds 350,000 to 500,000 distinct CDR3 sequences, approximately 13% seen once.

The source is a woman aged 18-30 years with Graves' hyperthyroidism. This chain uses TRBV7-8 with TRBJ1-1, with TRBD1 matching 8 bases. Sequenced material: blood. CDR3 nucleotides: TGTGCCAGCAGCCCCCAGGGGGCGAACACTGAAGCTTTCTTT. Translating gives CASSPQGANTEAFF.